The clone carrying this TCR beta chain was seen only a few times. The CDR3 runs 15 residues. Germline CDR1 reads SGHAT; CDR2 reads FQNNGV. The ends were cut back, 1 base at V and 3 bases at J, with 12 bases in the middle. The PCR had 60 Vbeta and 13 Jbeta primers. TCRdb keeps only in-frame clones here, not all; method: immunoSEQ multiplex PCR. The sample contains some 180,000 clones, around four fifths of which appear only once. This entry belongs to a study of cytomegalovirus exposure and HLA in healthy donors. The chain joins TRBV11-2 to TRBJ2-5; D possibly corresponds to TRBD2 (5 bases). The receptor was derived from a middle-aged man in good health and CMV-seropositive. Specimen: PBMCs. The chain's CDR3 is CASSLGALGKETQYF. In nucleotides, the CDR3 is TGTGCCAGCAGCTTAGGGGCACTAGGTAAAGAGACCCAGTACTTC.